This TCR beta chain was observed in a study of cytomegalovirus exposure and HLA in healthy donors. The PCR used 60 Vbeta and 13 Jbeta primers. The table came from immunoSEQ multiplex PCR; TCRdb's copy has only in-frame clones and leaves some out. The top ten hold roughly 2.6% of the sample, which has over 95,000 clones, over 65% seen once. The V end was cut by 3 bases, the J end by 4 bases, with 9 bases between. Germline CDR1 reads KGHSH; CDR2 reads LQKENI. This CDR3 region has 14 residues. The source of this sequence is a woman between 18 and 30 years old in good health and CMV-seronegative. Sequencing was done on a sample of PBMCs. This chain links TRBV18 with TRBJ1-4; a weak D match, TRBD1 (6 bases). CDR3 bases: TGTGCCAGCTCACCGCAGGGACATAATGAAAAACTGTTTTTT. Its protein product is CASSPQGHNEKLFF.